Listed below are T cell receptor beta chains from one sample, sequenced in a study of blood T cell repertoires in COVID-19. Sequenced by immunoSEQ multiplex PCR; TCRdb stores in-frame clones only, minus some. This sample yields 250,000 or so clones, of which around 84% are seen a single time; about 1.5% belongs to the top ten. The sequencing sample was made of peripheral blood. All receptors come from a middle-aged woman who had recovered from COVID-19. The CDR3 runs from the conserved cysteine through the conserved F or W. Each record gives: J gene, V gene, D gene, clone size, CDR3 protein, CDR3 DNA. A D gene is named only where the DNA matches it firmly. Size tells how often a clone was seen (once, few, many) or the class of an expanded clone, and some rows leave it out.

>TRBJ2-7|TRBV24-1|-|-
CATSDPRQGQDDEQYF
TGTGCCACCAGTGACCCGAGGCAGGGTCAGGACGACGAGCAGTACTTC
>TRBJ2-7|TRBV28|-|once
CASSVAQYEQYF
TGTGCCAGCAGTGTCGCCCAGTACGAGCAGTACTTC
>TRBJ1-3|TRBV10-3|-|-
CAIARSSSGNTIYF
TGTGCCATCGCCCGGTCTAGCTCTGGAAACACCATATATTTT
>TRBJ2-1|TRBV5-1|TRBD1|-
CASSLGGTGYDEQFF
TGCGCCAGCAGCTTGGGTGGGACAGGGTATGATGAGCAGTTCTTC
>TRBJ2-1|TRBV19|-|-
CASSIDRFGVQGGNEQFF
TGTGCCAGTAGTATAGATCGGTTCGGGGTACAAGGTGGCAATGAGCAGTTCTTC
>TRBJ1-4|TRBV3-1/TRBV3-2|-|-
CASSQAYSTNEKLFF
TGTGCCAGCAGCCAAGCATACTCAACTAATGAAAAACTGTTTTTT
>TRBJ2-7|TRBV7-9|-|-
CASSLGVYEQYF
TGTGCCAGCAGCCTCGGGGTCTACGAGCAGTACTTC
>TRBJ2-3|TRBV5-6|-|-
CASSFGQGTLWTDTQYF
TGTGCCAGCAGCTTCGGGCAGGGCACCCTATGGACAGATACGCAGTATTTT
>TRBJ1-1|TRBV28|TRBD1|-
CASSSGQGRNTEAFF
TGTGCCAGCAGCAGCGGACAGGGGAGGAACACTGAAGCTTTCTTT
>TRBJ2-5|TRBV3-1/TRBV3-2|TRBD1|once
CASSQKTGNTETQYF
TGTGCCAGCAGCCAGAAGACAGGGAATACTGAGACCCAGTACTTC
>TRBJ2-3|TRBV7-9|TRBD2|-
CASRPSLAASTDTQYF
TGTGCCAGCCGACCATCACTAGCGGCCAGCACAGATACGCAGTATTTT
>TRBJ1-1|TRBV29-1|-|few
CSASGVTEAFF
TGCAGCGCCTCAGGGGTGACTGAAGCTTTCTTT
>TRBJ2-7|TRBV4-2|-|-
CASSQRVDFSYEQYF
TGTGCCAGCAGCCAACGGGTCGATTTCTCCTACGAGCAGTACTTC
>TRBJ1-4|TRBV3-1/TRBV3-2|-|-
CASSQEGLAFF
TGTGCCAGCAGCCAAGAGGGACTCGCGTTTTTT
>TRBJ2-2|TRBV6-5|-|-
CASRRVGGSRELFF
TGTGCCAGCAGACGCGTCGGGGGATCCCGGGAGCTGTTTTTT
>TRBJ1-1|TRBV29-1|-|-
CSVEGGLTTEAFF
TGCAGCGTTGAAGGGGGACTCACCACTGAAGCTTTCTTT
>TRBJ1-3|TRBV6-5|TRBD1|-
CASRRSQGAGNTIYF
TGTGCCAGCAGAAGATCACAGGGGGCTGGAAACACCATATATTTT
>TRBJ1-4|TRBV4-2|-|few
CASSQGAVRDEKLFF
TGTGCCAGCAGCCAAGGTGCGGTCCGGGATGAAAAACTGTTTTTT
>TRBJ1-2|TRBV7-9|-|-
CASSENGVGYTF
TGTGCCAGCAGCGAGAACGGGGTCGGCTACACCTTC
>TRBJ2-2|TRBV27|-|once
CASSGGLFGGELFF
TGTGCCAGCAGTGGGGGGTTGTTTGGCGGGGAGCTGTTTTTT
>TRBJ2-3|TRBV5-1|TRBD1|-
CASSLQGAPGDTQYF
TGCGCCAGCAGCTTACAGGGGGCGCCGGGAGATACGCAGTATTTT
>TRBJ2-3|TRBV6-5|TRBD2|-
CASSYSGGGTADTQYF
TGTGCCAGCAGTTACTCTGGCGGGGGGACCGCAGATACGCAGTATTTT
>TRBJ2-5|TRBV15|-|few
CATSLSRRGETQYF
TGTGCCACCAGCCTCTCCAGGCGGGGAGAGACCCAGTACTTC
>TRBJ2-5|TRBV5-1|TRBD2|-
CASSEGLTQETQYF
TGCGCCAGCAGCGAGGGACTAACTCAAGAGACCCAGTACTTC
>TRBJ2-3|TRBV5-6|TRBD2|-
CASSSVWLAGIDTQYF
TGTGCCAGCAGCTCGGTGTGGCTAGCGGGGATAGATACGCAGTATTTT
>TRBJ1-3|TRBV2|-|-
CASRGTLSSSGNTIYF
TGTGCCAGCAGGGGCACATTGTCGTCCTCTGGAAACACCATATATTTT
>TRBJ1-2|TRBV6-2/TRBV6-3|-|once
CASSYSDRGESADYGYTF
TGTGCCAGCAGTTACTCAGACCGGGGGGAGTCAGCGGACTATGGCTACACCTTC
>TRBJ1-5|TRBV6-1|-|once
CASSAETGVRNQPQHF
TGTGCCAGCAGTGCGGAGACAGGCGTCCGCAATCAGCCCCAGCATTTT
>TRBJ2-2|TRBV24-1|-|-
CATSQGLGTGELFF
TGTGCCACCAGTCAGGGGTTAGGCACCGGGGAGCTGTTTTTT
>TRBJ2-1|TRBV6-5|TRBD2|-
CASSPPSGGANEQFF
TGTGCCAGCAGCCCCCCTAGCGGGGGGGCGAATGAGCAGTTCTTC
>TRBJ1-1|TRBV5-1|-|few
CASRITPGDTEAFF
TGCGCCAGCAGAATTACGCCGGGGGACACTGAAGCTTTCTTT
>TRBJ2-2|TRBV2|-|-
CASSLIRGQYNTGELFF
TGTGCCAGCTCTCTCATTCGCGGGCAGTATAACACCGGGGAGCTGTTTTTT